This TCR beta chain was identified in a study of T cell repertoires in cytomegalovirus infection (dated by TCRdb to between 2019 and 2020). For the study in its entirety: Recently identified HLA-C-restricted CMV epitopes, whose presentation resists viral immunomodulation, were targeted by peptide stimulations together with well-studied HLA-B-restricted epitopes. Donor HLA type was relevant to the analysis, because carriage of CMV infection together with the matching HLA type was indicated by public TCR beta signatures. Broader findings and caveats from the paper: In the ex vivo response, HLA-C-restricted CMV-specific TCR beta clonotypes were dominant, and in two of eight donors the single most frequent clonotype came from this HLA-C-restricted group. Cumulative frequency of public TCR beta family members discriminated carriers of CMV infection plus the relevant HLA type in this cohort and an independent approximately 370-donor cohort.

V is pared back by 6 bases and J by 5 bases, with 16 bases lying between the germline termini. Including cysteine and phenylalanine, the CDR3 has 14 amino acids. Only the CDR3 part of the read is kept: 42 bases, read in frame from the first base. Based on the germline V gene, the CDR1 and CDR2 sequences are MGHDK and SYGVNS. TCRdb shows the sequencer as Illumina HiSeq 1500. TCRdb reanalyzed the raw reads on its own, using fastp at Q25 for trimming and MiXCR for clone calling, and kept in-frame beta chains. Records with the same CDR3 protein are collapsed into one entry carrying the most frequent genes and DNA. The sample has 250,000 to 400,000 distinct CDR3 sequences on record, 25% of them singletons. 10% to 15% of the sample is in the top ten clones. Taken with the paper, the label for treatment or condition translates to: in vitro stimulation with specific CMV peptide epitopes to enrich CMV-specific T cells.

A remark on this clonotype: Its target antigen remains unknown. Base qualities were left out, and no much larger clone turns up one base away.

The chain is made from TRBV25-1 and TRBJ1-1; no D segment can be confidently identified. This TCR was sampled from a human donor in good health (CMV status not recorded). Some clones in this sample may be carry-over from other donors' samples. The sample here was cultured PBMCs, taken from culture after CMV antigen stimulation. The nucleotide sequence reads TGTGCCAGCAGACTTAGGACCCCGGGGACTGAAGCTTTCTTT. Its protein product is CASRLRTPGTEAFF. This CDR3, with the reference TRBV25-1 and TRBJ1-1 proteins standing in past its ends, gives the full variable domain EADIYQTPRYLVIGTGKKITLECSQTMGHDKMYWYQQDPGMELHLIHYSYGVNSTEKGDLSSESTVSRIRTEHFPLTLESARPSHTSQYLCASRLRTPGTEAFFGQGTRLTVV.